This T cell receptor beta chain was identified during a study of T cell changes during pregnancy in multiple sclerosis. Repertoires were generated with immunoSEQ multiplex PCR, while TCRdb's copy carries only in-frame clones and drops some. The data contain roughly 45,000 clones, about 95% of them singletons. V was clipped by 3 bases and J by 0 bases, with 2 bases between them. The CDR3 is 13 amino acids. From germline, CDR1 is MNHEY and CDR2 SMNVEV (reference sequence). The sequence was obtained from a female donor with multiple sclerosis, enrolled in a pregnancy study. Sequencing used CD8+ T cells from peripheral blood mononuclear cells, obtained in the first trimester of pregnancy. The chain recombines TRBV27 with TRBJ2-2; D unclear. The CDR3 is CASSFANTGELFF. The DNA for the CDR3 is TGTGCCAGCAGTTTCGCGAACACCGGGGAGCTGTTTTTT.